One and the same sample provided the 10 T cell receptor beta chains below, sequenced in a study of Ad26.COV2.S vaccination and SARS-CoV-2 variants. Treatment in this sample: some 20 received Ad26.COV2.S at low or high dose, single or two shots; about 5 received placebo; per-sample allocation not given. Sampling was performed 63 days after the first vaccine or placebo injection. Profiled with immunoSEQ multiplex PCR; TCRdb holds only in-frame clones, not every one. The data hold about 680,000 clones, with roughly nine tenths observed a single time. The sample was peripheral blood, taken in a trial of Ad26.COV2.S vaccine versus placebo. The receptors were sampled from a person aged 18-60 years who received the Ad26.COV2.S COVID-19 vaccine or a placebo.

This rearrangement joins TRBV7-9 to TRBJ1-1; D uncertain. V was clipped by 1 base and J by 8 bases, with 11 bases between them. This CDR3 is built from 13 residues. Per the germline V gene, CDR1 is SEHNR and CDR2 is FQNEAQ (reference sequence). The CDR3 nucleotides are TGTGCCAGCAGCTTAGAAGAGGGTTCGGAAGCTTTCTTT. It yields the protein CASSLEEGSEAFF.

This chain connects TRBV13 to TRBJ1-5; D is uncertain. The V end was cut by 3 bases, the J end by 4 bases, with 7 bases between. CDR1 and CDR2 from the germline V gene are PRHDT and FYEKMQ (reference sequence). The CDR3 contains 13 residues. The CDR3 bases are TGTGCCAGCAGCTTTTCGGGAAATCAGCCCCAGCATTTT. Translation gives CASSFSGNQPQHF.

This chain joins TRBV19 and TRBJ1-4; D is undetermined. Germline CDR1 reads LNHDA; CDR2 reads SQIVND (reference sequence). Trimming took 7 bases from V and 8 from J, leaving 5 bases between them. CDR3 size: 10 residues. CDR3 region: CASMREKLFF. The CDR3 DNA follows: TGTGCCAGTATGAGAGAAAAACTGTTTTTT.

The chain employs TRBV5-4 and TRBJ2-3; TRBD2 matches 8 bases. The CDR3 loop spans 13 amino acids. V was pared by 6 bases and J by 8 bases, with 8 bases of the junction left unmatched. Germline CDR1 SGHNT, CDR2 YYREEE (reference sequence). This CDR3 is CASNRPGGGTQYF. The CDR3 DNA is TGTGCCAGCAACCGGCCGGGAGGGGGTACGCAGTATTTT.

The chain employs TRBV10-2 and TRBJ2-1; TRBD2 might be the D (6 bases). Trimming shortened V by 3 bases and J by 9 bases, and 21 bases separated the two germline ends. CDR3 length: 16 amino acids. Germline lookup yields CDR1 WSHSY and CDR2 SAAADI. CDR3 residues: CASSDPASGPLGEQFF. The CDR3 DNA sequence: TGCGCCAGCAGTGACCCCGCCAGCGGGCCCTTGGGTGAGCAGTTCTTC.

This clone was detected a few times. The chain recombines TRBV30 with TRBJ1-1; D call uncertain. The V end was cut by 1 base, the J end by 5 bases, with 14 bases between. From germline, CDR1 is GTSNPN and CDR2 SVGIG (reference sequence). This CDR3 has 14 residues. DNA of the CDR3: TGTGCCTGGAGTGCCCAGCCAGGAAAAACTGAAGCTTTCTTT. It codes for CAWSAQPGKTEAFF.

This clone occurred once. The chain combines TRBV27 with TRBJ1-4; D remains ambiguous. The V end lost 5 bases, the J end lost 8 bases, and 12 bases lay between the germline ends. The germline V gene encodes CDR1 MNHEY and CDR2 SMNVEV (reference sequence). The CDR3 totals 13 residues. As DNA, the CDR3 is TGTGCCAGCAGTCGAGGAGGAGGCGAAAAACTGTTTTTT. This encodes CASSRGGGEKLFF.

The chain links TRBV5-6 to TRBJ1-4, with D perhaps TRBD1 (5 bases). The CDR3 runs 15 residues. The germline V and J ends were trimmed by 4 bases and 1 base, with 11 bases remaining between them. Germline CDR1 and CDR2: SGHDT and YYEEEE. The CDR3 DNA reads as TGTGCCAGCAGCCGACAGTCATTAACTAATGAAAAACTGTTTTTT. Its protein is CASSRQSLTNEKLFF.

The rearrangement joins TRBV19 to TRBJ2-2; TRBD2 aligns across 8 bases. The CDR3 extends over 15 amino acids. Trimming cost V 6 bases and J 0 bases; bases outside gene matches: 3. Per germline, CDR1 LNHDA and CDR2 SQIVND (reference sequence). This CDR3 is CASSGLAANTGELFF. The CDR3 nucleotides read TGTGCCAGTAGCGGACTAGCAGCGAACACCGGGGAGCTGTTTTTT.

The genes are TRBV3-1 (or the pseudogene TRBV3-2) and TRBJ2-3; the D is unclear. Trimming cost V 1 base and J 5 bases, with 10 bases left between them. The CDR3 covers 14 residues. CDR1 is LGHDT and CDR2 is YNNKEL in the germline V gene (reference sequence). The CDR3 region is CASSQVSRGDTQYF. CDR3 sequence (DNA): TGTGCCAGCAGCCAAGTCAGCCGTGGAGATACGCAGTATTTT.